This T cell receptor (beta chain) was profiled in a study of early T cells in non-severe SARS-CoV-2 infection. Study-wide background: Unsorted whole-blood RNA was sequenced in bulk, leaving chains unpaired.

The V gene's germline CDR1 is SGHRS and CDR2 YFSETQ. V was pared by 4 bases and J by 1 base, with 12 bases between. The length of the CDR3 is 14 residues. This clonotype was counted only a few times. Its matching antigen is unknown. Study-level results: Matching with VDJdb favored anti-spike CD8 responses (missing private and CD4 specificities).

Molecules of cDNA were individually given unique molecular identifiers that were attached to them. TCRdb reanalysed the 5' RACE reads using MiXCR and keeps one entry per CDR3 protein. In the table there are some 98,000 distinct CDR3 sequences, around 17% of which are singletons. The origin of this receptor is an adult who was a healthcare worker with PCR-confirmed SARS-CoV-2 infection or an uninfected control (not recorded which). The rearrangement joins TRBV5-1 to TRBJ2-7; D might be TRBD1 (5 bases). The sequenced material came from whole blood. The CDR3 DNA reads TGCGCCAGCAGCCCTCTTCAGGGATCCTACGAGCAGTACTTC. As protein: CASSPLQGSYEQYF. Full variable domain (remainder filled in from reference TRBV5-1 and TRBJ2-7): KAGVTQTPRYLIKTRGQQVTLSCSPISGHRSVSWYQQTPGQGLQFLFEYFSETQRNKGNFPGRFSGRQFSNSRSEMNVSTLELGDSALYLCASSPLQGSYEQYFGPGTRLTVT.